The 20 T cell receptor beta chains listed next were all sequenced from one sample in a study of response to subunit inactivated influenza vaccine. TCRdb reprocessed the RT-PCR reads via MiXCR and lists one record per CDR3 protein. The profile shows about 170,000 distinct CDR3 sequences, less than 15% of them singletons. These same records also appear under a second study, on T cells expressing NK-cell markers. That study adds: Libraries used 5'RACE template switching adding universal primer site and UMIs.

Sequenced here: CD8+ T cells sorted from PBMCs, sampled 11 to 12 days after vaccination. These TCRs come from a man aged 45-60 years who received an inactivated influenza vaccine.

This clonotype was seen many times. The rearrangement links TRBV12-3 or TRBV12-4 to TRBJ2-5, with D perhaps matching TRBD2 (6 bases). V lost 6 bases and J 2 bases, leaving 13 bases between the germline ends. The CDR3 is 14 amino acids. Written as DNA, the CDR3 is TGTGCCAGCAGCAAGGACGGACTACAAGAGACCCAGTACTTC. Its protein is CASSKDGLQETQYF.

The V and J genes are TRBV29-1 and TRBJ2-2; D is uncertain. This CDR3 has 14 amino acids. V was cut by 1 base and J by 0 bases, with 6 bases left in between. Germline CDR1 reads SQVTM; CDR2 reads ANQGSEA. The CDR3 sequence: CSVEGVANTGELFF. CDR3 bases: TGCAGCGTTGAAGGCGTAGCGAACACCGGGGAGCTGTTTTTT.

This clonotype showed up just a few times. The J gene is TRBJ2-5, the V gene TRBV7-7, with a possible D match to TRBD2 (6 bases). This CDR3 is 15 amino acids long. Trimming shortened V by 4 bases and J by 5 bases, and 17 bases separated the two germline ends. Germline V gives CDR1 SSHAT, CDR2 FNYEAQ (reference sequence). The DNA of the CDR3 is TGTGCCAGCAGCTCAGGCCCCGGGACTGGTGAGACCCAGTACTTC. Translated: CASSSGPGTGETQYF.

This chain links TRBV6-5 with TRBJ2-3, with TRBD2 identical over 8 bases. Looked up from germline, CDR1 is MNHEY and CDR2 is SVGAGI. The CDR3 extends over 14 amino acids. V shed 2 bases and J 5 bases; nucleotides not matched to a gene: 3. This chain's CDR3 is CASSYGGRIDTQYF. As DNA, the CDR3 is TGTGCCAGCAGTTACGGCGGGAGGATAGATACGCAGTATTTT.

This clonotype was found a few times. V gene TRBV2 combines with J gene TRBJ1-2; 10 bases align to TRBD1. Germline CDR1 is SNHLY and CDR2 is FYNNEI. V gave up 6 bases and J gave up 10 bases; unmatched junction bases: 8. This CDR3 is 13 amino acids long. The CDR3 DNA follows: TGTGCCAGCAGGGGGACAGGGGAGTTTCACTACACCTTC. This codes for CASRGTGEFHYTF.

On this clonotype itself: Mismatch with germline at one junction end may stem from a read error. This chain links TRBV4-3 with TRBJ2-1; D assignment may be TRBD1 or TRBD2 (5 bases each). CDR3 length: 16 residues. The germline CDR1 and CDR2 sequences are LGHNA and YSLEER. The DNA of the CDR3 is TGCGCCAGCAGCCCCGGGGACCAGGCCCCTTACACTGAGCAGTTCTTC. Translated: CASSPGDQAPYTEQFF.

The V gene is TRBV6-2 or TRBV6-3, the J gene TRBJ1-2, with D uncertain. In germline, CDR1 is MNHEY, CDR2 SVGEGT. The V gene lost 8 bases and the J gene lost 0 bases, with 13 bases spanning the gap. The CDR3 length is 14 residues. CDR3 amino acids: CASGRPAANYGYTF. The CDR3 bases are TGTGCCAGCGGGCGGCCGGCGGCTAACTATGGCTACACCTTC.

A few counts support this clonotype. The chain couples TRBV15 to TRBJ2-1; 9 bases line up with TRBD2. This CDR3 has 15 amino acids. Germline V gene sequence: CDR1 LNHNV, CDR2 YYDKDF (reference sequence). The trim removed 1 base at V and 6 bases at J, leaving 4 bases unmatched. CDR3 amino acids: CATSRGASGINEQFF. The CDR3 DNA sequence: TGTGCCACCAGCAGAGGTGCTAGCGGGATCAATGAGCAGTTCTTC.

V is TRBV6-1 and J is TRBJ1-1, with no clear D. CDR1 and CDR2 from the germline V gene are MNHNS and SASEGT. This CDR3 is built from 17 residues. Trimming shortened V by 5 bases and J by 1 base, and 20 bases separated the two germline ends. This chain's CDR3 is CASSPLDKITTNTEAFF. The CDR3, as DNA: TGTGCCAGCAGTCCCCTGGATAAAATAACGACGAACACTGAAGCTTTCTTT.

This clonotype came up many times. The chain recombines TRBV11-1 with TRBJ2-3; no clear D. CDR3 length equals 14 residues. The V gene's germline CDR1 is SGHAT and CDR2 FQDESV (reference sequence). V was pared by 0 bases and J by 5 bases, with 9 bases between. CDR3 nucleotides: TGTGCCAGCAGCTTAGCCCTAGACGGAGATACGCAGTATTTT. It codes for CASSLALDGDTQYF.

This clonotype was recorded a few times. The V call is TRBV25-1, the J call TRBJ2-2; D is possibly TRBD1 (6 bases). Per the germline V gene, CDR1 is MGHDK and CDR2 is SYGVNS. The CDR3 runs 15 residues. V dropped 3 bases and J dropped 3 bases, with 11 bases sitting between them. Written as DNA, the CDR3 is TGTGCCAGCAGTGACACAGGGCGATACACCGGGGAGCTGTTTTTT. Translation gives CASSDTGRYTGELFF.

This clonotype has more than one count but fewer than ten. The chain joins TRBV2 to TRBJ2-5, with 11 bases aligning to TRBD2. CDR3 length equals 15 residues. V gave up 2 bases and J gave up 1 base; unmatched junction bases: 0. In germline, CDR1 is SNHLY, CDR2 FYNNEI. The CDR3 nucleotides are TGTGCCAGCAGTGAAACTAGCGGGAGCCAAGAGACCCAGTACTTC. Translated, it gives CASSETSGSQETQYF.

This clonotype has just a few counts. The V gene is TRBV6-5, the J gene TRBJ1-5; D gene unclear. The V gene lost 5 bases and the J gene lost 2 bases, with 10 bases spanning the gap. Germline V gene data show CDR1 as MNHEY and CDR2 as SVGAGI. CDR3 length: 14 amino acids. The chain's CDR3 is CASSNHAGNQPQHF. The CDR3 DNA sequence: TGTGCCAGCAGTAACCATGCGGGCAATCAGCCCCAGCATTTT.

This clonotype turned up a few times. The chain employs TRBV6-5 and TRBJ2-7; TRBD1 matches 7 bases. The J segment lost 3 bases and the V segment lost 0 bases, leaving 14 bases of the junction unmatched. Germline CDR1 is MNHEY and CDR2 is SVGAGI. The CDR3 has 18 residues. For the CDR3, the DNA is TGTGCCAGCAGTTACTCCCTGTTGACAGGGTACTCTTTCTACGAGCAGTACTTC. Amino acid sequence: CASSYSLLTGYSFYEQYF.

This clonotype was seen a handful of times. The chain employs TRBV4-3 and TRBJ2-1; 10 bases are a match to TRBD2. The V gene's germline CDR1 is LGHNA and CDR2 YSLEER. Losses at the gene ends were 2 bases for V and 2 bases for J; bases not matched to a gene: 3. The CDR3 extends over 16 amino acids. Here the CDR3 DNA reads TGCGCCAGCAGCCAATGGACTAGCGGAACCTACAATGAGCAGTTCTTC. This encodes CASSQWTSGTYNEQFF.

V gene TRBV5-1 combines with J gene TRBJ2-3, with D perhaps given as TRBD1 or TRBD2 (5 bases each). The V gene lost 3 bases and the J gene lost 1 base, with 18 bases spanning the gap. The CDR3 runs to 17 residues. Looked up from germline, CDR1 is SGHRS and CDR2 is YFSETQ. Here the CDR3 reads CASSSPEGPTRTDTQYF. CDR3 in DNA: TGCGCCAGCAGCTCACCCGAGGGGCCCACACGCACAGATACGCAGTATTTT. Using reference TRBV5-1 and TRBJ2-3 for the parts outside the CDR3, the full variable domain is KAGVTQTPRYLIKTRGQQVTLSCSPISGHRSVSWYQQTPGQGLQFLFEYFSETQRNKGNFPGRFSGRQFSNSRSEMNVSTLELGDSALYLCASSSPEGPTRTDTQYFGPGTRLTVL.

The chain recombines TRBV24-1 with TRBJ2-2; possible D gene TRBD1, 5 bases. Trimming left V 9 bases short and J 7 bases short, with 11 bases between. The V gene's germline CDR1 is KGHDR and CDR2 SFDVKD. The CDR3 has 12 residues. This CDR3 reads CATARDDGELFF. CDR3 DNA: TGTGCCACCGCCAGGGATGACGGGGAGCTGTTTTTT.

Ten or more counts support this clonotype. The genes are TRBV13 and TRBJ2-7; D not resolved. CDR3 length equals 12 residues. V shed 5 bases and J shed 0 bases, with 5 bases lying between them. Germline V gene sequence: CDR1 PRHDT, CDR2 FYEKMQ (reference sequence). DNA for the CDR3: TGTGCCAGCAGCCCTAGCTCCTACGAGCAGTACTTC. Translated, it gives CASSPSSYEQYF.

The chain is built from TRBV4-3 and TRBJ1-1; perhaps TRBD1 as D (5 bases). Trimming stripped 0 bases from V and 8 bases from J, with 7 bases between. CDR1 is LGHNA and CDR2 is YSLEER in the germline V gene. This CDR3 has 12 amino acids. CDR3 bases: TGCGCCAGCAGCCAAGATGAGGGGGAAGCTTTCTTT. Its protein is CASSQDEGEAFF.

This clonotype was seen more than once but under ten times. The rearrangement links TRBV4-2 to TRBJ2-1, with 8 nucleotides matching TRBD2. Germline loops: CDR1 LGHNA, CDR2 YNFKEQ. The trim removed 1 base at V and 10 bases at J, leaving 0 bases unmatched. The CDR3 covers 12 residues. CDR3 protein: CASSQGLAEQFF. The CDR3 DNA reads TGTGCCAGCAGCCAAGGACTAGCGGAGCAGTTCTTC.